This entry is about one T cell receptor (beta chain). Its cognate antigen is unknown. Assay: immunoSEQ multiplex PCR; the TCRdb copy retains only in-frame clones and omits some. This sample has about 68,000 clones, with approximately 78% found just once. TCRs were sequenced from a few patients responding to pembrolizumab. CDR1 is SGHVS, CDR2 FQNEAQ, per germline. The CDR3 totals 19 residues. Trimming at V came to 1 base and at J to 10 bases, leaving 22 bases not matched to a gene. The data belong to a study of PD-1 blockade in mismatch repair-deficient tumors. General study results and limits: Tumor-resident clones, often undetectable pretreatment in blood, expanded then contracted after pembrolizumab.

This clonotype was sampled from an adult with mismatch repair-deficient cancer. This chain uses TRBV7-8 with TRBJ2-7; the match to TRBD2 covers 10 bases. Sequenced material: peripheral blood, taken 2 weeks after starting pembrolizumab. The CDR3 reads CASSLGRQGIVLAGLEQYF. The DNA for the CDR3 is TGTGCCAGCAGCTTAGGCAGACAGGGGATTGTACTAGCGGGGTTGGAACAGTACTTC. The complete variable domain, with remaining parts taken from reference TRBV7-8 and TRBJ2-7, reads GAGVSQSPRYKVAKRGQDVALRCDPISGHVSLFWYQQALGQGPEFLTYFQNEAQLDKSGLPSDRFFAERPEGSVSTLKIQRTQQEDSAVYLCASSLGRQGIVLAGLEQYFGPGTRLTVT.